This TCR beta chain was observed in a study of blood T cell repertoires in COVID-19. Overall study: Both acute and convalescent COVID-19 samples were obtained from the United States, Italy and Spain. T cells, B-cell-depleted T cells, or PBMCs provided the cDNA or gDNA that served as material.

The repertoire was sequenced with immunoSEQ multiplex PCR; TCRdb's copy has only in-frame clones and lacks some. The sample lists about 170,000 clones; approximately 84% were seen once. Seattle's cohort entered during active infection and was followed longitudinally. The J segment lost 9 bases and the V segment lost 7 bases, leaving 12 bases of the junction unmatched. CDR1 WSHSY and CDR2 SAAADI come from the germline V gene. The CDR3 covers 15 residues. Input material: peripheral blood. This TCR came from a woman over 75 with COVID-19, enrolled during active disease. This chain uses TRBV10-2 with TRBJ2-1; 10 nucleotides agree with TRBD2. The CDR3 nucleotides read TGCGCCAGCATTATTAGCGGGGGGACGTTCGGTGAGCAGTTCTTC. It yields the protein CASIISGGTFGEQFF.